The 32 T cell receptor beta chains given below trace back to one sample, sequenced in a study of cytomegalovirus exposure and HLA in healthy donors (dated by TCRdb to about 2017). The protocol used for the library was the immunoSEQ multiplex PCR assay. The multiplex PCR relied on a mix of 60 forward primers for TCR Vbeta segments and 13 reverse primers for TCR Jbeta segments. TCRdb took this table from immuneACCESS and kept in-frame rearrangements with V and J called. Such tables lack part of the clones; where checked against another copy, unresolved V genes explain under half of the gap, and the rest is unexplained. This sample gives about 160,000 clones in total; approximately 79% of them show up just once. The ten largest clones capture 4.3% of the sample. Sequencing was carried out using PBMCs. All receptors derive from a man aged 35 to 55 in good health and CMV-seronegative.

The genes are TRBV2 and TRBJ2-3; D possibly corresponds to TRBD2 (7 bases). Trimming cost V 7 bases and J 0 bases, with 17 bases left between them. This CDR3 has 16 residues. CDR1 and CDR2 from the germline V gene are SNHLY and FYNNEI. The CDR3 spells CASTERGGGSTDTQYF. In nucleotides, the CDR3 is TGTGCCAGCACCGAAAGGGGGGGCGGGAGCACAGATACGCAGTATTTT.

The chain uses TRBV6-5 and TRBJ2-7; D possibly corresponds to TRBD2 (6 bases). Trimming stripped 0 bases from V and 2 bases from J, with 11 bases between. Germline assignment: CDR1 MNHEY and CDR2 SVGAGI. This CDR3 region has 15 residues. The CDR3 region has the DNA TGTGCCAGCAGTTACTCGAGGAGGGTCGCCTACGAGCAGTACTTC. As protein: CASSYSRRVAYEQYF.

J is TRBJ2-7 and V is TRBV7-2, with D perhaps TRBD1 (5 bases). Germline loops: CDR1 SGHTA, CDR2 FQGNSA. V was clipped by 5 bases and J by 2 bases, with 28 bases between them. The CDR3 contains 19 residues. CDR3: CASSPQNLRRAGIPYEQYF. Written as DNA, the CDR3 is TGTGCCAGCAGCCCGCAAAATCTACGTCGGGCAGGGATTCCCTACGAGCAGTACTTC.

The chain employs TRBV6-1 and TRBJ2-7, with 8 nucleotides matching TRBD1. CDR1 is MNHNS, CDR2 SASEGT, per germline. The CDR3 is 16 residues long. Germline trimming cut 3 bases from V and 6 bases from J; bases unmatched to any gene: 13. CDR3 nucleotides: TGTGCCAGCAGTGAGCGCGGTCGAGACAGGGGTTCCGAGCAGTACTTC. Translated, it gives CASSERGRDRGSEQYF.

The chain combines TRBV7-3 with TRBJ2-1; 9 bases align to TRBD2. Germline CDR1 and CDR2: SGHTA and FQGTGA. V trimming: 2 bases; J trimming: 4 bases; junction bases outside the gene matches: 3. This CDR3 has 15 residues. The chain's CDR3 is CASSLGRGGYNEQFF. The CDR3 DNA reads TGTGCCAGCAGCTTAGGGCGGGGGGGATACAATGAGCAGTTCTTC.

This clone was picked up one time. This chain connects TRBV10-1 to TRBJ2-1, with TRBD2 as a possible D gene (5 bases). Germline loops: CDR1 WNHNN, CDR2 SYGVQD (reference sequence). Deletions cut 1 base from V and 6 bases from J, with 13 bases between. The CDR3 length is 15 residues. CDR3 loop: CASSELAGPGNEQFF. The CDR3, as DNA: TGCGCCAGCAGTGAGTTGGCGGGCCCGGGCAATGAGCAGTTCTTC.

This sequence joins TRBV28 and TRBJ2-7, with D tentatively TRBD1 (6 bases). Trimming cost V 5 bases and J 3 bases, with 11 bases left between them. The CDR3 loop spans 13 amino acids. Germline assignment: CDR1 MDHEN and CDR2 SYDVKM. CDR3 nucleotide sequence: TGTGCCAGCAGTACCGGGACACGCTACGAGCAGTACTTC. Its translation: CASSTGTRYEQYF. Complete variable domain (other parts from reference TRBV28 and TRBJ2-7): DVKVTQSSRYLVKRTGEKVFLECVQDMDHENMFWYRQDPGLGLRLIYFSYDVKMKEKGDIPEGYSVSREKKERFSLILESASTNQTSMYLCASSTGTRYEQYFGPGTRLTVT.

The chain carries TRBV5-3 and TRBJ2-7; maybe TRBD2 (7 bases). TRBV5-3 is an ORF for which the function is uncertain. There are 13 residues in the CDR3. V shed 5 bases and J shed 4 bases, with 13 bases lying between them. In DNA, the CDR3 is TGTGCCAGAAGAAAGGGGGGGTTATACGAGCAGTACTTC. Translating it yields CARRKGGLYEQYF.

The J gene is TRBJ1-2, the V gene TRBV19; 8 bases agree with TRBD1. The CDR3 sequence is 14 residues long. Germline V gene data show CDR1 as LNHDA and CDR2 as SQIVND (reference sequence). The J segment lost 4 bases and the V segment lost 4 bases, leaving 5 bases of the junction unmatched. Here the CDR3 reads CASSTQGAFYGYTF. The CDR3 nucleotides are TGTGCCAGTAGTACGCAGGGGGCTTTCTATGGCTACACCTTC.

The rearrangement uses TRBV19 and TRBJ1-5, with D perhaps matching TRBD1 (6 bases). Trimming removed 1 base at V and 1 base at J, with 8 bases between. This CDR3 contains 15 residues. The germline CDR1 and CDR2 sequences are LNHDA and SQIVND (reference sequence). The CDR3 DNA follows: TGTGCCAGTAGTATAGGGGGGACAAGCAATCAGCCCCAGCATTTT. The encoded protein is CASSIGGTSNQPQHF.

The CDR3 DNA follows: TGCGCCAGCAGCCAAGTTGGCAGCGGGGTGCGTGGGACCCAGTACTTC. Translating it yields CASSQVGSGVRGTQYF. This rearrangement joins TRBV4-1 to TRBJ2-5, with TRBD2 matching over 7 bases. J gave up 7 bases and V 1 base, and 12 bases lay outside the gene matches. CDR1 is MGHRA, CDR2 YSYEKL, per germline. The CDR3 sequence is 16 residues long.

The V and J genes are TRBV7-9 and TRBJ2-5; 7 positions agree with TRBD1. The length of the CDR3 is 16 residues. Germline V gives CDR1 SEHNR, CDR2 FQNEAQ (reference sequence). Germline trimming cut 5 bases from V and 5 bases from J; bases unmatched to any gene: 14. The CDR3 sequence: CASSMTLGGRGETQYF. The CDR3 DNA sequence: TGTGCCAGCAGCATGACTCTTGGTGGCAGGGGGGAGACCCAGTACTTC.

The chain employs TRBV29-1 and TRBJ1-2, with TRBD1 matching 9 bases. The germline CDR1 and CDR2 sequences are SQVTM and ANQGSEA. The CDR3 consists of 13 residues. Trimming removed 4 bases from V and 4 bases from J; junction bases left unmatched: 4. The CDR3 region is CSVGDRVSYGYTF. CDR3 DNA: TGCAGCGTTGGGGACAGGGTTTCCTATGGCTACACCTTC.

The V gene is TRBV7-9, the J gene TRBJ1-1, with D hard to call. Germline V CDR1 and CDR2: SEHNR, FQNEAQ (reference sequence). The CDR3 is 14 amino acids. Trimming took 5 bases from V and 0 from J, leaving 10 bases between them. CDR3 sequence (DNA): TGTGCCAGCAGCGCGGTTAAGATGAACACTGAAGCTTTCTTT. Its translation is CASSAVKMNTEAFF.

The V and J genes are TRBV7-9 and TRBJ1-5, with unresolved D. Germline loops: CDR1 SEHNR, CDR2 FQNEAQ (reference sequence). V shed 3 bases and J shed 4 bases, with 7 bases lying between them. The length of the CDR3 is 13 residues. The CDR3 DNA reads as TGTGCCAGCAGCTTGTCCCTAAATCAGCCCCAGCATTTT. Amino acid sequence: CASSLSLNQPQHF.

V and J are TRBV6-1 and TRBJ1-6, with 7 bases matching TRBD1. This CDR3 has 14 residues. Germline V CDR1 and CDR2: MNHNS, SASEGT. Trimming removed 5 bases from V and 7 bases from J; junction bases left unmatched: 5. As DNA, the CDR3 is TGTGCCAGCAGTTCCCCCAGGGGGAATTCACCCCTCCACTTT. Translated: CASSSPRGNSPLHF.

The chain combines TRBV11-2 with TRBJ2-7; 9 bases match TRBD1. V shed 3 bases and J 6 bases; nucleotides not matched to a gene: 6. The CDR3 is 14 residues long. The germline V gene encodes CDR1 SGHAT and CDR2 FQNNGV. CDR3 protein: CASSFTGTGREQYF. The CDR3 bases are TGTGCCAGCAGCTTTACCGGGACAGGGCGCGAGCAGTACTTC.

The genes are TRBV5-4 and TRBJ1-1, with 7 bases identical to TRBD1. CDR1 is SGHNT, CDR2 YYREEE, per germline (reference sequence). Trimming at V came to 0 bases and at J to 11 bases, leaving 4 bases not matched to a gene. CDR3 size: 12 residues. CDR3 amino acids: CASSLGDREAFF. In DNA form, the CDR3 reads TGTGCCAGCAGCTTGGGCGACAGGGAGGCTTTCTTT.

The chain combines TRBV29-1 with TRBJ2-2; D unclear. V dropped 7 bases and J dropped 3 bases, with 9 bases sitting between them. Germline CDR1 and CDR2: SQVTM and ANQGSEA. The CDR3 covers 12 residues. The CDR3 sequence: CSGLRYTGELFF. The CDR3 bases are TGCAGCGGCTTGCGATACACCGGGGAGCTGTTTTTT.

The chain has TRBV14 and TRBJ2-1, with 11 bases lining up with TRBD2. With 1 base clipped from V and 3 bases from J, the junction kept 8 bases outside the gene matches. This CDR3 spans 18 amino acids. The germline CDR1 and CDR2 sequences are SGHDN and FVKESK. The CDR3, as DNA: TGTGCCAGCAGCCAAGGGCTGACTAGCGGGGTCCTCTACAATGAGCAGTTCTTC. Translated: CASSQGLTSGVLYNEQFF.

The chain recombines TRBV27 with TRBJ2-3; 9 bases fit TRBD1. Germline V gene data show CDR1 as MNHEY and CDR2 as SMNVEV (reference sequence). J lost 2 bases, V lost 4 bases, and 16 bases had no gene match. There are 19 residues in the CDR3. CDR3: CASSSSGTGKLLFTDTQYF. The CDR3 DNA sequence: TGTGCCAGCAGTTCCTCCGGGACAGGGAAACTCCTTTTCACAGATACGCAGTATTTT.

This clone was seen only a few times. The gene calls are TRBV6-5 and TRBJ2-7, with 9 bases fitting TRBD2. This CDR3 has 14 residues. CDR1 is MNHEY, CDR2 SVGAGI, per germline. The J segment lost 3 bases and the V segment lost 6 bases, leaving 6 bases of the junction unmatched. CDR3 region: CASSLAGNFYEQYF. The CDR3 DNA sequence: TGTGCCAGCAGCCTAGCGGGGAATTTCTACGAGCAGTACTTC.

This clone was seen a handful of times. The V gene is TRBV6-1, the J gene TRBJ1-1, with a weak D call TRBD1 (6 bases). The CDR3 spans 13 residues. Germline lookup yields CDR1 MNHNS and CDR2 SASEGT. Trimming shortened V by 6 bases and J by 1 base, and 9 bases separated the two germline ends. The CDR3 loop reads CASSHRENTEAFF. CDR3 DNA: TGTGCCAGCAGCCACAGGGAGAACACTGAAGCTTTCTTT.

This clone was recorded a few times. The J gene is TRBJ1-5, the V gene TRBV2; 8 bases map to TRBD1. This CDR3 has 15 residues. V gave up 6 bases and J gave up 0 bases; unmatched junction bases: 4. Germline CDR1 reads SNHLY; CDR2 reads FYNNEI. CDR3 sequence (DNA): TGTGCCAGCAGGGACAGGGATAATAGCAATCAGCCCCAGCATTTT. Its translation is CASRDRDNSNQPQHF.

The V call is TRBV5-1, the J call TRBJ1-5; D remains unclear. Trimming took 4 bases from V and 2 from J, leaving 7 bases between them. CDR1 and CDR2 from the germline V gene are SGHRS and YFSETQ. The CDR3 is 13 amino acids. CDR3 sequence: CASSREGNQPQHF. The DNA of the CDR3 is TGCGCCAGCAGCCGGGAAGGCAATCAGCCCCAGCATTTT.

The chain carries TRBV5-8 and TRBJ2-3; no clear D gene. V was pared by 0 bases and J by 2 bases, with 7 bases between. The CDR3 runs 14 residues. Germline CDR1 and CDR2: SGHTS and YDEGEE. CDR3 residues: CASSLGGHTDTQYF. CDR3 coding DNA: TGTGCCAGCAGCTTGGGCGGCCACACAGATACGCAGTATTTT.

This clone was observed once. J is TRBJ1-5 and V is TRBV9; D unresolved. Germline CDR1 SGDLS, CDR2 YYNGEE. Trimming pared 2 bases from V and 0 bases from J, leaving 3 bases between. The CDR3 length is 13 residues. The CDR3 protein is CASSVHSNQPQHF. CDR3 bases: TGTGCCAGCAGCGTCCATAGCAATCAGCCCCAGCATTTT.

This sequence joins TRBV7-3 and TRBJ2-7, with 7 bases aligning to TRBD1. Trimming took 8 bases from V and 1 from J; bases not matched to a gene: 8. The germline CDR1 and CDR2 sequences are SGHTA and FQGTGA. CDR3 length: 14 residues. The CDR3: CASAAGGYSYEQYF. The CDR3 DNA reads TGTGCCAGCGCGGCAGGGGGTTATTCCTACGAGCAGTACTTC.

The rearrangement links TRBV4-1 to TRBJ2-1; 7 nucleotides align to TRBD2. The J segment lost 6 bases and the V segment lost 0 bases, leaving 8 bases of the junction unmatched. The germline gives CDR1 MGHRA, CDR2 YSYEKL. The CDR3 extends over 16 amino acids. The CDR3 DNA is TGCGCCAGCAGCCAAGATGAGGCCGGGGGGTTCAATGAGCAGTTCTTC. Translated, it gives CASSQDEAGGFNEQFF.

Here the CDR3 DNA reads TGTGCCGCAGGGACAGGGTCCTACGAGCAGTACTTC. Encoded protein: CAAGTGSYEQYF. J is TRBJ2-7 and V is TRBV6-1; TRBD1 matches 9 bases. The J segment lost 1 base and the V segment lost 11 bases, leaving 3 bases of the junction unmatched. Germline V CDR1 and CDR2: MNHNS, SASEGT. There are 12 residues in the CDR3.

V and J are TRBV6-5 and TRBJ1-2; no clear D gene. The CDR3 extends over 14 amino acids. Germline V CDR1 and CDR2: MNHEY, SVGAGI. Trimming took 10 bases from V and 4 from J, leaving 19 bases between them. Written as DNA, the CDR3 is TGTGCCACCAAATTGACGGGAGAATCCTATGGCTACACCTTC. This codes for CATKLTGESYGYTF.

V gene TRBV28 combines with J gene TRBJ2-7, with a tentative D call TRBD1 (6 bases). V was cut by 5 bases and J by 4 bases, with 15 bases left in between. CDR1 MDHEN and CDR2 SYDVKM come from the germline V gene. The CDR3 totals 14 residues. CDR3 sequence (DNA): TGTGCCAGCAGTGCGACAGGTGATCAATACGAGCAGTACTTC. Residues: CASSATGDQYEQYF.